This T cell receptor beta chain is from a study of CD8 T cells in Susac syndrome (dated by TCRdb to the late 2010s). For context, the study as a whole: The study used repertoire sequencing to test whether antigen drove CD8+ T cell activation and differentiation in Susac syndrome.

The count of this clonotype is one. Its target antigen remains unknown. Base-call qualities are not available, and no considerably larger clone is one nucleotide away. One read alone is weak evidence. Broad study findings and their caveats: The number of individuals in the TCR sequencing and HLA analysis was recognized as being relatively small.

RNA was extracted using the RNeasy kit, and about 0.45 to 1 ug of the RNA was reverse transcribed with random hexamers. The immunoSEQ multiplex PCR assay, covering 54 Vbeta and 13 Jbeta segments, was used to amplify TCR beta CDR3 regions. PCR amplification bias was corrected using a synthetic template baseline for primer optimization and computational correction. Per the original workflow: Reads were annotated to V, D and J genes according to IMGT and were analyzed with immunoSEQ Analyzer, with only productive sequences retained. To calculate clonality, Shannon entropy was normalized by log2 of the number of productive unique sequences and then subtracted from one. For each patient and control, public and private clones were evaluated among the 100 most prevalent clones. A clone was defined as Susac-specific if it was absent from the healthy and MS cohorts, from approximately 980 published viral clones and from other ImmuneACCESS disease sequences. TCRdb applied fastp at Q25 and MiXCR to the public reads, then kept only in-frame beta chains. CDR3 protein duplicates are merged, each entry listing the most common genes and DNA. The V and J calls shown here were made by TCRdb, not taken from the authors' results. Counted in this sample were under 200,000 distinct CDR3 sequences; about 91% of them appeared once. Jointly, the top ten make up around 0.075% of the sample.

Peripheral blood CD8+ and CD4+ T cells from healthy donors, Susac syndrome patients and multiple sclerosis patients were profiled using high-throughput TCR beta sequencing. Healthy donors were included as age- and sex-matched controls. Bulk CD8+ and CD4+ T cells were purified magnetically by negative isolation, whereas CD8+ TEMRA cells were enriched by FACS. Blood was collected in EDTA tubes and processed within 24 hours, with PBMCs isolated through density gradient centrifugation. PBMCs intended for TCR sequencing were cryopreserved in liquid nitrogen and were subsequently thawed in a 37 degrees C water bath. The sorted or isolated CD4+, CD8+ and CD8+ TEMRA cells reached a purity of at least 90%. The CDR3 starts with the cysteine, ends with the phenylalanine, and has 17 residues. CDR3 DNA only is kept here, 51 bases in frame from base 1. CDR1 and CDR2 are read off the germline V gene as SGHDN and FVKESK. V is trimmed back by 4 bases and J by 5 bases, and the junction contains 8 bases that no gene match accounts for.

The TCR originated in a human donor in good health. What was sequenced was CD4+ T cells from PBMCs. The chain is encoded by TRBV14 joined to TRBJ2-1; a stretch of 13 junction bases matches TRBD2. The CDR3 is CASSPPTGLAGDNEQFF. The bases are TGTGCCAGCAGCCCCCCAACCGGACTAGCGGGGGACAATGAGCAGTTCTTC.